Listed below are T cell receptor beta chains from one sample, sequenced in a study of regulatory T cells in long-lasting Graves disease. TCRdb analysed the multiplex PCR reads with MiXCR anew, one entry per CDR3 protein. The table includes a few hundred thousand distinct CDR3 sequences, roughly 20% detected once. Sequencing was performed on peripheral blood mononuclear cells (PBMCs), taken when the disease was refractory, from a patient treated with antithyroid drugs. The receptors were gathered from a woman in her forties with Graves disease. The CDR3 runs from the conserved cysteine through the conserved F or W. A D gene is named only where the DNA matches it firmly. The size field is filled for only some rows; it gives once, few, many or a size class.

TRBV29-1	-	TRBJ2-5	-	CSVEEGRETQYF	TGCAGCGTTGAAGAGGGAAGGGAGACCCAGTACTTC
TRBV6-5	TRBD1	TRBJ1-5	many	CASSYSTGVGNQPQHF	TGTGCCAGCAGTTACAGTACAGGGGTTGGGAATCAGCCCCAGCATTTT
TRBV28	-	TRBJ1-2	-	CASRLTGRNYGYTF	TGTGCCAGCAGATTAACGGGGCGGAACTATGGCTACACCTTC
TRBV11-2	TRBD1	TRBJ1-1	-	CASSYRDRRINTEAFF	TGTGCCAGCAGCTACCGGGACAGGAGGATCAACACTGAAGCTTTCTTT
TRBV5-1	-	TRBJ1-1	-	CASKAEGFTEAFF	TGCGCCAGCAAGGCGGAGGGGTTCACTGAAGCTTTCTTT
TRBV10-3	-	TRBJ2-2	-	CAISAATDNTGELFF	TGTGCCATCAGTGCCGCGACAGACAACACCGGGGAGCTGTTTTTT
TRBV7-9	-	TRBJ2-2	-	CASSPSAVAGELFF	TGTGCCAGCAGCCCCAGTGCGGTGGCCGGGGAGCTGTTTTTT
TRBV30	-	TRBJ2-5	-	CAWSVQETQYF	TGTGCCTGGAGTGTACAGGAGACCCAGTACTTC
TRBV28	-	TRBJ1-1	many	CASSLNDKEEAFF	TGTGCCAGCAGTTTAAATGACAAGGAGGAGGCTTTCTTT
TRBV12-3/TRBV12-4	TRBD2	TRBJ2-5	-	CASSLARASGKETQYF	TGTGCCAGCAGTTTAGCCCGAGCTAGCGGGAAAGAGACCCAGTACTTC
TRBV28	TRBD1	TRBJ1-5	many	CASSPGTGIMGNQPQHF	TGTGCCAGCAGCCCCGGGACAGGGATTATGGGCAATCAGCCCCAGCATTTT
TRBV7-2	-	TRBJ2-7	-	CASSWRGGDYEQYF	TGTGCCAGCAGCTGGCGTGGGGGCGACTACGAGCAGTACTTC
TRBV11-2	-	TRBJ1-5	many	CASSLVRNQPQHF	TGTGCCAGCAGCTTAGTCCGGAATCAGCCCCAGCATTTT
TRBV28	TRBD2	TRBJ2-7	-	CASSQAASGIGYEQYF	TGTGCCAGCAGCCAAGCCGCTAGCGGGATAGGATACGAGCAGTACTTC
TRBV6-2/TRBV6-3	-	TRBJ2-2	-	CASSSAGARITGELFF	TGTGCCAGCAGTTCTGCAGGGGCACGGATCACCGGGGAGCTGTTTTTT
TRBV27	TRBD2	TRBJ2-7	few	CASSSGLAGPREQYF	TGTGCCAGCAGTTCCGGACTAGCGGGCCCCCGGGAGCAGTACTTC
TRBV27	TRBD1	TRBJ2-2	-	CASSSHRGTGELFF	TGTGCCAGCAGTTCCCACAGGGGCACCGGGGAGCTGTTTTTT
TRBV19	-	TRBJ2-7	-	CASSITRAYEQYF	TGTGCCAGTAGTATAACTAGAGCTTACGAGCAGTACTTC
TRBV12-3/TRBV12-4	-	TRBJ1-4	many	CASAVGEKLFF	TGTGCCAGCGCGGTGGGTGAAAAACTGTTTTTT
TRBV7-9	TRBD1	TRBJ2-7	many	CASSPPGQGAGEQYF	TGTGCCAGCAGCCCGCCGGGACAGGGAGCAGGAGAGCAGTACTTC
TRBV2	TRBD1	TRBJ2-5	many	CASSGTGEETQYF	TGTGCCAGCAGCGGAACAGGGGAGGAGACCCAGTACTTC
TRBV5-1	TRBD1	TRBJ2-5	few	CASSGTASQTQYF	TGCGCCAGCAGCGGGACAGCCAGCCAGACCCAGTACTTC
TRBV11-2	TRBD2	TRBJ2-2	-	CASSRSGTSSGELFF	TGTGCCAGCAGCAGATCCGGGACTAGCTCCGGGGAGCTGTTTTTT
TRBV10-2	-	TRBJ1-1	many	CASGADMNTEAFF	TGCGCCAGCGGGGCAGATATGAACACTGAAGCTTTCTTT
TRBV2	TRBD2	TRBJ2-5	many	CASVAGGSETQYF	TGTGCCAGCGTAGCGGGAGGTTCGGAGACCCAGTACTTC
TRBV27	TRBD2	TRBJ2-7	-	CAKLSGTSGSYEQYF	TGTGCCAAGCTTTCCGGGACTAGCGGATCATACGAGCAGTACTTC
TRBV27	-	TRBJ1-5	-	CASSLENQLRDINQPQHF	TGTGCCAGCAGTTTAGAAAATCAGCTCCGGGACATAAATCAGCCCCAGCATTTT
TRBV2	TRBD2	TRBJ2-7	many	CASSAGLAGEGGYEQYF	TGTGCCAGCAGTGCCGGACTAGCGGGAGAAGGTGGCTACGAGCAGTACTTC
TRBV3-1	-	TRBJ2-2	-	CASSQVLYNANTGELFF	TGTGCCAGCAGCCAAGTCCTCTACAACGCGAACACCGGGGAGCTGTTTTTT
TRBV12-3/TRBV12-4	-	TRBJ1-3	-	CASILRGAGNTIYF	TGTGCCAGCATCCTGCGGGGCGCAGGAAACACCATATATTTT
TRBV11-2	TRBD1	TRBJ1-4	-	CASSFVGRGVNEKLFF	TGTGCCAGCAGCTTCGTGGGCAGGGGGGTTAATGAAAAACTGTTTTTT
TRBV12-3/TRBV12-4	TRBD1	TRBJ1-4	many	CASTKTGPYEKLFF	TGTGCCAGCACCAAGACAGGGCCTTATGAAAAACTGTTTTTT
TRBV29-1	-	TRBJ2-7	many	CSVRSGEQYF	TGCAGCGTACGATCTGGCGAGCAGTACTTC
TRBV11-3	TRBD1	TRBJ2-2	few	CASSKWPGGTGELFF	TGTGCCAGCAGCAAATGGCCAGGGGGCACCGGGGAGCTGTTTTTT
TRBV7-2	TRBD2	TRBJ2-1	-	CASRATSGSYNEQFF	TGTGCCAGCAGGGCTACTAGCGGCTCCTACAATGAGCAGTTCTTC
TRBV7-9	-	TRBJ2-2	-	CASRGRDNTYTGELFF	TGTGCCAGCAGGGGACGGGACAACACATACACCGGGGAGCTGTTTTTT
TRBV6-1	-	TRBJ2-7	many	CASSGGTYEQYF	TGTGCCAGCAGTGGAGGGACCTACGAGCAGTACTTC
TRBV10-3	-	TRBJ1-1	few	CAIRVTANTEAFF	TGTGCCATCAGGGTAACAGCTAACACTGAAGCTTTCTTT
TRBV28	TRBD2	TRBJ2-7	many	CASSLHGGGRSEQYF	TGTGCCAGCAGTTTACATGGTGGCGGGAGGAGCGAGCAGTACTTC
TRBV19	-	TRBJ1-1	-	CASTQTGSAAEAFF	TGTGCCAGTACCCAGACCGGGAGCGCCGCTGAAGCTTTCTTT
TRBV6-2/TRBV6-3	-	TRBJ2-7	few	CASSYGVPLSIYEQYF	TGTGCCAGCAGTTACGGAGTCCCCCTATCCATCTACGAGCAGTACTTC
TRBV12-3/TRBV12-4	-	TRBJ1-1	many	CASSDSYTEAFF	TGTGCCAGCAGTGACTCGTACACTGAAGCTTTCTTT
TRBV2	-	TRBJ2-7	few	CASGPRERVSSYEQYF	TGTGCCAGCGGGCCCCGGGAGCGGGTATCCTCCTACGAGCAGTACTTC
TRBV2	TRBD2	TRBJ2-7	many	CASSRTASGDYEQYF	TGTGCCAGCTCCCGGACGGCTAGCGGAGACTACGAGCAGTACTTC
TRBV6-2/TRBV6-3	-	TRBJ1-5	many	CASSNGGNQPQHF	TGTGCCAGCAGCAACGGAGGCAATCAGCCCCAGCATTTT
TRBV5-5	-	TRBJ2-7	-	CASSRWDAYEQYF	TGTGCCAGCAGCAGATGGGACGCGTACGAGCAGTACTTC
TRBV28	-	TRBJ2-6	few	CASSPGRNLPSGANVLTF	TGTGCCAGCAGTCCTGGACGGAATCTGCCCTCTGGGGCCAACGTCCTGACTTTC
TRBV20-1	TRBD2	TRBJ2-7	few	CSARDSRLAEYYEQYF	TGCAGTGCTAGAGATTCTAGACTAGCGGAATACTACGAGCAGTACTTC
TRBV15	-	TRBJ2-1	-	CATSRGISSYNEQFF	TGTGCCACCAGCAGGGGGATTAGCTCCTACAATGAGCAGTTCTTC
TRBV3-1	-	TRBJ2-7	-	CASSQRLEQYF	TGTGCCAGCAGCCAACGACTCGAGCAGTACTTC
TRBV2	-	TRBJ2-5	-	CASSQQAEHQETQYF	TGTGCCAGCAGCCAACAAGCGGAACACCAAGAGACCCAGTACTTC
TRBV28	-	TRBJ2-1	-	CASRGLLPAEYLPFVPNEQFF	TGTGCCAGCAGGGGACTCCTACCCGCGGAATACCTACCGTTTGTCCCCAATGAGCAGTTCTTC
TRBV6-1	-	TRBJ2-6	-	CASSPRGGVFSGANVLTF	TGTGCCAGCAGTCCCCGGGGCGGGGTCTTCTCTGGGGCCAACGTCCTGACTTTC
TRBV7-6	-	TRBJ2-7	-	CASSLPLGGSSYEQYF	TGTGCCAGCAGCTTACCGTTGGGGGGAAGCTCCTACGAGCAGTACTTC
TRBV29-1	-	TRBJ1-2	many	CSVESVSYGYTF	TGCAGCGTTGAGTCTGTCTCCTATGGCTACACCTTC
TRBV7-2	-	TRBJ2-2	many	CASSFKRQGLTGELFF	TGTGCCAGCAGCTTCAAGAGACAGGGACTTACCGGGGAGCTGTTTTTT
TRBV9	TRBD1	TRBJ1-3	few	CASSPRTGKYGNTIYF	TGTGCCAGCAGCCCACGGACAGGGAAGTACGGAAACACCATATATTTT
TRBV28	-	TRBJ1-1	many	CASSFDVRHRTNTEAFF	TGTGCCAGCAGCTTTGACGTCAGGCACAGGACGAACACTGAAGCTTTCTTT
TRBV7-9	-	TRBJ2-5	-	CASSLWWVRDKEETQYF	TGTGCCAGCAGCTTATGGTGGGTCCGGGACAAAGAAGAGACCCAGTACTTC